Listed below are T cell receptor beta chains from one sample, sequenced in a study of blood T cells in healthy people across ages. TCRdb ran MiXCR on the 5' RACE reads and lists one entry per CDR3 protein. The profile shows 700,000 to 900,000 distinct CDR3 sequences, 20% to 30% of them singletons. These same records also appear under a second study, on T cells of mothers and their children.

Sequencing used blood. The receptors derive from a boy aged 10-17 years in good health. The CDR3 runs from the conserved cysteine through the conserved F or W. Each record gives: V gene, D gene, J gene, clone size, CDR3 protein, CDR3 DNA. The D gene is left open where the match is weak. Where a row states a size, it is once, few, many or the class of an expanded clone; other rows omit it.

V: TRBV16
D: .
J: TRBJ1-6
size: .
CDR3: CASSPNREYSPLHF
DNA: TGTGCCAGCAGCCCGAACAGGGAATATTCACCCCTCCACTTT

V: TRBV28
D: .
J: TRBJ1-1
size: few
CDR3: CASTPSPDSVNTEAFF
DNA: TGTGCCAGCACCCCCTCCCCAGACTCAGTGAACACTGAAGCTTTCTTT

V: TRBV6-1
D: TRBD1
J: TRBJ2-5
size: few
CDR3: CASSLGQGRPSPTQETQYF
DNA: TGTGCCAGCAGCCTGGGACAGGGGCGACCGTCGCCAACACAAGAGACCCAGTACTTC

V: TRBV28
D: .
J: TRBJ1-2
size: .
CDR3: CASRRGGEGGYGYTF
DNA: TGTGCCAGCCGGAGGGGGGGCGAAGGGGGCTATGGCTACACCTTC

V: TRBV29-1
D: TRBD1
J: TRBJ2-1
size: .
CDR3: CSVPAGGEQFF
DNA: TGCAGCGTCCCCGCAGGGGGAGAGCAGTTCTTC

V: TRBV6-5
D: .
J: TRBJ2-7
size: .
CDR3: CASSYSQLDEQYF
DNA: TGTGCCAGCAGTTACTCCCAGCTCGACGAGCAGTACTTC

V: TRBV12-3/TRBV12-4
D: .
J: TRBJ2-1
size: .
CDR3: CASSPGRPRDEQFF
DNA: TGTGCCAGCAGTCCGGGCCGCCCAAGGGATGAGCAGTTCTTC

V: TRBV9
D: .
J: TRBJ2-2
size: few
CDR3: CASTGGAGELFF
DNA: TGTGCCAGCACTGGGGGAGCCGGGGAGCTGTTTTTT

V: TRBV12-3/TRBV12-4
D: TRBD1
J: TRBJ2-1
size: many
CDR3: CASSFTGDEQFF
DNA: TGTGCCAGCAGTTTTACAGGGGATGAGCAGTTCTTC

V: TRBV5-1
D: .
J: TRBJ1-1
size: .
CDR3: CASSPGLSITEAFF
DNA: TGCGCCAGCAGCCCAGGGTTGTCGATCACTGAAGCTTTCTTT

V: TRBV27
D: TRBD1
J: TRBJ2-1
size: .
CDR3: CASTWTGFGAYNEQFF
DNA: TGTGCCAGCACCTGGACAGGGTTTGGGGCTTACAATGAGCAGTTCTTC

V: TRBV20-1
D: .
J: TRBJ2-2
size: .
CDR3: CSAGPNTGELFF
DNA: TGCAGTGCTGGTCCGAACACCGGGGAGCTGTTTTTT

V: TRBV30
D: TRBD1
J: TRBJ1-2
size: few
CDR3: CAWTGGKEGYTF
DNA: TGTGCCTGGACAGGGGGGAAGGAGGGCTACACCTTC

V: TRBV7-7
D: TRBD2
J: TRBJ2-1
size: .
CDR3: CASSSLAGGDDNEQFF
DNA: TGTGCCAGCAGCTCGCTAGCGGGGGGGGACGACAATGAGCAGTTCTTC

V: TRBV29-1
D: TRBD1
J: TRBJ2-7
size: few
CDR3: CSVPGQGIYEQYF
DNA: TGCAGCGTCCCGGGACAGGGCATCTACGAGCAGTACTTC

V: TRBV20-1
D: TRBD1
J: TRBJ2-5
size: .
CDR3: CSARELQGAGETQYF
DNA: TGCAGTGCTAGAGAGCTACAGGGGGCCGGGGAGACCCAGTACTTC

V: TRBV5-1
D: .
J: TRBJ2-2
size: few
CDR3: CASRPLPQGRELFF
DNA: TGCGCCAGCAGGCCTCTCCCACAGGGCCGGGAGCTGTTTTTT

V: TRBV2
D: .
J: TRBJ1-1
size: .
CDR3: CASSEGPWTVNTEAFF
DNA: TGTGCCAGCAGTGAAGGGCCCTGGACGGTAAACACTGAAGCTTTCTTT

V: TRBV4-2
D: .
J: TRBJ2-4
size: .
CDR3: CASSNGVQGLAKNIQCF
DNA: TGTGCCAGCAGCAACGGAGTACAGGGTTTAGCCAAAAACATTCAGTGCTTC

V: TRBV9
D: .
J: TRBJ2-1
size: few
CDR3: CASSARLGLAYNEQFF
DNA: TGTGCCAGCAGCGCGCGCCTCGGGCTAGCCTACAATGAGCAGTTCTTC

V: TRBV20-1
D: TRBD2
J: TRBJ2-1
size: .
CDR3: CSAVPGLAGGPYEQFF
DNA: TGCAGTGCCGTCCCGGGACTAGCGGGGGGGCCCTATGAGCAGTTCTTC

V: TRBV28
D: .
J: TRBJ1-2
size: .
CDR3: CASSLQGIPLGYTF
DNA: TGTGCCAGCAGCCTACAGGGTATCCCTTTAGGCTACACCTTC

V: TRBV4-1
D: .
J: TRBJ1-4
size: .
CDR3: CASSHPKEKLFF
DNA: TGCGCCAGCAGCCACCCGAAGGAAAAACTGTTTTTT

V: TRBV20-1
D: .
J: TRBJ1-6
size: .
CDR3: CSARDGWAENRNSPLHF
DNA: TGCAGTGCTAGAGATGGGTGGGCGGAAAACAGAAATTCACCCCTCCACTTT

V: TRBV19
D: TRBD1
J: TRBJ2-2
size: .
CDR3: CASSISGTGSARELFF
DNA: TGTGCCAGTAGTATTTCTGGGACAGGGAGTGCCCGGGAGCTGTTTTTT

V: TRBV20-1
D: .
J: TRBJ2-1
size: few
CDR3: CSAPARVGEQFF
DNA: TGCAGTGCCCCGGCCAGGGTTGGTGAGCAGTTCTTC

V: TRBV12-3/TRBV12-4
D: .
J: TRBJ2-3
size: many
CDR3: CASSPFTDTQYF
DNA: TGTGCCAGCAGCCCCTTCACAGATACGCAGTATTTT

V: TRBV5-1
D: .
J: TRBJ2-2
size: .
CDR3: CASSWAGTANTGELFF
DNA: TGCGCCAGCAGCTGGGCAGGAACCGCGAACACCGGGGAGCTGTTTTTT

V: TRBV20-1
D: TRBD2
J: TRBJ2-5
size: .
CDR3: CSAPLAGTPEETQYF
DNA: TGCAGTGCCCCCCTAGCGGGGACCCCCGAGGAGACCCAGTACTTC

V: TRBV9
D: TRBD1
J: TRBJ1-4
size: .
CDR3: CASSVEVGTGGNEKPFF
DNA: TGTGCCAGCAGCGTAGAGGTCGGGACAGGGGGGAATGAAAAACCGTTTTTT

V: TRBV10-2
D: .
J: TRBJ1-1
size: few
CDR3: CASSGAITIRRSEAFF
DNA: TGCGCCAGCAGTGGGGCCATTACCATCAGGAGAAGTGAAGCTTTCTTT

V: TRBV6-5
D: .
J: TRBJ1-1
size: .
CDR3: CASSVGLSTEAFF
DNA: TGTGCCAGCTCGGTGGGCCTGAGCACTGAAGCTTTCTTT

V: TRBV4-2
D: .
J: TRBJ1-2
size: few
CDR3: CASSQDWGNYGYTF
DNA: TGTGCCAGCAGCCAAGATTGGGGGAACTATGGCTACACCTTC

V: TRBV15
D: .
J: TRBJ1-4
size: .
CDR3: CATSSDGEKLFF
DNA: TGTGCCACCAGCAGTGACGGCGAAAAACTGTTTTTT

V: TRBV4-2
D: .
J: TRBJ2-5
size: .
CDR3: CASSQDAREETQYF
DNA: TGTGCCAGCAGCCAAGATGCACGAGAAGAGACCCAGTACTTC

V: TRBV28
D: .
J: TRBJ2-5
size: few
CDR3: CASSLRSREQETQYF
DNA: TGTGCCAGCAGTTTGAGGTCTAGGGAACAAGAGACCCAGTACTTC

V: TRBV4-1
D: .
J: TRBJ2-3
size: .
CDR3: CASSRVSGTDTQYF
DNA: TGCGCCAGCAGCCGGGTTAGCGGCACAGATACGCAGTATTTT

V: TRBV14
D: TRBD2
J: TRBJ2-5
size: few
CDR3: CASSHPGLAGETQYF
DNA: TGTGCCAGCAGCCATCCCGGACTAGCGGGGGAGACCCAGTACTTC